The rows below give T cell receptor beta chains drawn from one sample of a study of post-analysis software for immune sequencing data. TCRdb used MiXCR to reprocess the PCR reads, holding one entry per CDR3 protein. This table holds more than 450,000 distinct CDR3 sequences, about a third found once. The sample taken for sequencing was blood. The receptors here all came from a girl between 2 and 17 years old with multiple sclerosis. Each CDR3 is given with its conserved first and last residue. The order of the fields is V gene, J gene, D gene, clone size, CDR3 protein, CDR3 DNA. D genes are given only for firm matches. A clone size is listed for some rows: how often the clone was seen (once, few, many), or a class if it is expanded.

TRBV21-1	TRBJ2-5	.	.	CASILPVGVEQETQYF	TGTGCCAGCATCCTACCCGTGGGAGTGGAACAAGAGACCCAGTACTTC
TRBV6-5	TRBJ2-7	.	few	CASTGGSVYEQYF	TGTGCCAGCACAGGAGGGAGTGTATACGAGCAGTACTTC
TRBV7-2	TRBJ2-3	TRBD2	.	CASSPGTSGAHRDTQYF	TGTGCCAGCAGCCCGGGGACTAGCGGGGCCCACCGGGATACGCAGTATTTT
TRBV29-1	TRBJ1-2	.	few	CSVERQGGYTF	TGCAGCGTTGAAAGGCAGGGGGGCTACACCTTC
TRBV29-1	TRBJ1-5	.	.	CSVDWGMGQPQHF	TGCAGCGTTGACTGGGGGATGGGTCAGCCCCAGCATTTT
TRBV29-1	TRBJ1-2	.	.	CSVESHRYGYTF	TGCAGCGTTGAATCACATCGATATGGCTACACCTTC
TRBV10-3	TRBJ1-2	TRBD1	few	CAISGGTGDVFNYGYTF	TGTGCCATCAGTGGGGGGACAGGGGACGTTTTTAACTATGGCTACACCTTC
TRBV7-3	TRBJ2-5	TRBD2	many	CASSLNPTSRETQYF	TGTGCCAGCAGCTTAAACCCGACTAGCAGAGAGACCCAGTACTTC
TRBV10-3	TRBJ2-5	TRBD2	few	CAIRGGEETQYF	TGTGCCATCAGGGGGGGGGAGGAGACCCAGTACTTC
TRBV9	TRBJ2-3	TRBD1	.	CASSAPKDGQGLSLSTDTQYF	TGTGCCAGCAGCGCCCCAAAAGATGGACAGGGGCTTTCCCTGAGCACAGATACGCAGTATTTT
TRBV20-1	TRBJ2-7	TRBD1	few	CSARDRGLGEQYF	TGCAGTGCTAGAGACAGGGGGCTGGGCGAGCAGTACTTC
TRBV5-1	TRBJ2-5	.	.	CASTTGGVETQYF	TGCGCCAGCACAACCGGGGGCGTTGAGACCCAGTACTTC
TRBV5-5	TRBJ2-5	.	.	CASSYGTAGETQYF	TGTGCCAGCAGCTACGGGACAGCGGGAGAGACCCAGTACTTC
TRBV27	TRBJ1-2	TRBD1	few	CASSLSAGTGPYGYTF	TGTGCCAGCAGTTTATCGGCCGGGACAGGTCCTTATGGCTACACCTTC